Each of the 30 T cell receptor beta chains below was sequenced from the same sample in a study of early stage breast cancer tumors. Sequencing was performed with immunoSEQ multiplex PCR; in TCRdb, only in-frame clones are kept and a portion is missing. This sample has roughly 58,000 clones; 85% to 95% occur once, and the top ten carry about 5%. Material: blood. Receptors were obtained from a person aged 70 to 85 with breast cancer.

CDR3 amino acids: CASSARTSGSLRTDTQYF. The CDR3 nucleotides are TGTGCCAGTTCCGCCCGGACTAGCGGGAGTCTGCGCACAGATACGCAGTATTTT. The chain couples TRBV19 to TRBJ2-3; 13 bases are shared with TRBD2. The CDR3 extends over 18 amino acids. Germline values: CDR1 LNHDA, CDR2 SQIVND (reference sequence). V gave up 8 bases and J gave up 1 base; unmatched junction bases: 12.

V is TRBV10-1 and J is TRBJ2-1, with TRBD2 as a possible D gene (6 bases). This CDR3 comprises 13 residues. Germline-derived CDR1 and CDR2 are WNHNN and SYGVQD (reference sequence). Deletions cut 2 bases from V and 6 bases from J, with 8 bases between. CDR3: CASSEGGSNEQFF. CDR3 bases: TGCGCCAGCAGTGAGGGGGGGAGCAATGAGCAGTTCTTC.

This chain connects TRBV4-2 to TRBJ2-5, with TRBD2 matching 12 bases. CDR1 LGHNA and CDR2 YNFKEQ come from the germline V gene. The CDR3 spans 17 residues. With V trimmed by 0 bases and J by 1 base, 3 bases remained unmatched. CDR3 nucleotide sequence: TGTGCCAGCAGCCAAGAGTCTAGCGGGGGGGCCCAAGAGACCCAGTACTTC. It codes for CASSQESSGGAQETQYF.

J is TRBJ2-7 and V is TRBV6-6, with TRBD2 matching over 8 bases. Germline CDR1 reads MNHNY; CDR2 reads SVGAGI (reference sequence). The V segment lost 7 bases and the J segment 2 bases; nucleotides outside the gene matches: 10. This CDR3 contains 15 residues. CDR3 coding DNA: TGTGCCAGCACTCCGGGGGGGGGCCTAGCCTACGAGCAGTACTTC. Amino acid sequence: CASTPGGGLAYEQYF.

V gene TRBV11-2 combines with J gene TRBJ2-3; 8 nucleotides align to TRBD2. V gave up 4 bases and J gave up 3 bases; unmatched junction bases: 12. The CDR3 totals 17 residues. Germline V CDR1 and CDR2: SGHAT, FQNNGV. The CDR3 coding sequence is TGTGCCAGCAGCTCCAGGACTAGCTCGCTTAGGACAGATACGCAGTATTTT. This sequence encodes CASSSRTSSLRTDTQYF.

This clone has only a few counts. The chain employs TRBV20-1 and TRBJ1-1; D remains ambiguous. The CDR3 has 11 amino acids. Germline V lookup: CDR1 DFQATT, CDR2 SNEGSKA (reference sequence). V lost 4 bases to trimming and J lost 7 bases, with 10 bases between them. The CDR3 coding sequence is TGCAGTGCTAATCCCCTTCTTGAAGCTTTCTTT. It encodes CSANPLLEAFF.

The chain employs TRBV5-1 and TRBJ2-2; TRBD1 matches at 7 bases. Germline assignment: CDR1 SGHRS and CDR2 YFSETQ. The CDR3 is 14 residues long. Germline trimming cut 4 bases from V and 7 bases from J; bases unmatched to any gene: 7. CDR3 coding DNA: TGCGCCAGCAGCAAAGGGGGCTTGGGCGGGGAGCTGTTTTTT. Its translation is CASSKGGLGGELFF.

This chain connects TRBV18 to TRBJ1-5; TRBD1 is a possible D gene (5 bases). CDR1 is KGHSH and CDR2 is LQKENI in the germline V gene. CDR3 length: 17 residues. V lost 0 bases, J lost 0 bases, and 12 bases lay in between. CDR3 sequence reads: CASSPPQGRDSNQPQHF. CDR3 nucleotide sequence: TGTGCCAGCTCACCACCCCAGGGAAGGGATAGCAATCAGCCCCAGCATTTT.

This chain connects TRBV7-2 to TRBJ2-7; 7 bases are shared with TRBD2. CDR3 length: 16 amino acids. J was trimmed by 7 bases and V by 0 bases; bases with no gene match: 12. Germline V gene data show CDR1 as SGHTA and CDR2 as FQGNSA. CDR3 DNA: TGTGCCAGCAGCTTAGCGCCGGCGGGAGTTTATGGAGAGCAGTACTTC. Amino acid sequence: CASSLAPAGVYGEQYF.

The rearrangement uses TRBV29-1 and TRBJ1-1, with a tentative D call TRBD1 (6 bases). Trimming removed 5 bases from V and 4 bases from J, with 11 bases in between. The CDR3 contains 12 residues. Germline CDR1 reads SQVTM; CDR2 reads ANQGSEA. The CDR3 DNA is TGCAGCGTTTCCCAGGGGTTCACTGAAGCTTTCTTT. It translates to CSVSQGFTEAFF.

CDR3 sequence reads: CTSSQDGSGRGDTQYF. The CDR3 coding sequence is TGCACCAGCAGCCAAGATGGGAGCGGGAGAGGAGATACGCAGTATTTT. This rearrangement joins TRBV1 to TRBJ2-3; the table's TRBD2 call for D was not verified on the DNA. TRBV1 is classified as a pseudogene. CDR3 length: 16 residues.

J is TRBJ1-2 and V is TRBV28; 11 positions match TRBD1. The CDR3 has 14 amino acids. From germline, CDR1 is MDHEN and CDR2 SYDVKM. V lost 6 bases and J lost 8; bases outside the gene matches: 8. CDR3 coding DNA: TGTGCCAGCAGGTCCTCCGGGACAGGGGGAGGCTACACCTTC. Translation gives CASRSSGTGGGYTF.

The genes are TRBV5-1 and TRBJ2-5; tentative D call: TRBD1 (6 bases). Between the trimmed V and J ends, which lost 4 bases and 2 bases, there was a span of 21 bases. The length of the CDR3 is 17 residues. CDR1 is SGHRS and CDR2 is YFSETQ in the germline V gene. CDR3 sequence reads: CASSPDSRAQGQETQYF. The CDR3 DNA is TGCGCCAGCAGCCCGGACAGTCGGGCGCAAGGACAAGAGACCCAGTACTTC.

V gene TRBV27 combines with J gene TRBJ2-1; no reliable D call. This CDR3 is 14 amino acids long. Germline assignment: CDR1 MNHEY and CDR2 SMNVEV (reference sequence). Trimming cost V 3 bases and J 2 bases, with 8 bases left between them. The CDR3 sequence: CASSLKSTYNEQFF. CDR3 nucleotide sequence: TGTGCCAGCAGTTTGAAGAGTACCTACAATGAGCAGTTCTTC.

V is TRBV6-5 and J is TRBJ1-1, with 8 bases lining up with TRBD1. CDR1 and CDR2 from the germline V gene are MNHEY and SVGAGI. V was pared by 4 bases and J by 4 bases, with 8 bases of the junction left unmatched. The CDR3 covers 15 residues. CDR3 sequence (DNA): TGTGCCAGCAGTTCCGCCGCAACAGGGGGCACTGAAGCTTTCTTT. It codes for CASSSAATGGTEAFF.

The chain employs TRBV4-1 and TRBJ1-4; the D gene is possibly TRBD1 (5 bases). Germline CDR1 and CDR2: MGHRA and YSYEKL. The CDR3 covers 15 residues. Trimming stripped 4 bases from V and 5 bases from J, with 14 bases between. The CDR3 loop reads CASSLGTSLNEKLFF. The CDR3 DNA is TGCGCCAGCAGCCTTGGGACTTCCCTAAATGAAAAACTGTTTTTT.

The J gene is TRBJ1-2, the V gene TRBV5-4, with TRBD1 matching 9 bases. The CDR3 sequence is 16 residues long. The J segment lost 1 base and the V segment lost 3 bases, leaving 7 bases of the junction unmatched. Per germline, CDR1 SGHNT and CDR2 YYREEE (reference sequence). The CDR3 here is CASSSGQGRLNYGYTF. Written as DNA, the CDR3 is TGTGCCAGCAGCTCGGGACAGGGAAGGCTTAACTATGGCTACACCTTC.

The chain links TRBV7-2 to TRBJ1-1; D not resolved. Germline assignment: CDR1 SGHTA and CDR2 FQGNSA. CDR3 size: 14 residues. V lost 2 bases, J lost 0 bases, and 7 bases lay in between. The CDR3 DNA sequence: TGTGCCAGCAGCTTAATCGCGCTGAACACTGAAGCTTTCTTT. It yields the protein CASSLIALNTEAFF.

J is TRBJ1-2 and V is TRBV4-3, with 7 bases identical to TRBD1. CDR3 length equals 14 residues. Trimming took 1 base from V and 10 from J; bases not matched to a gene: 9. The germline V gene has CDR1 LGHNA and CDR2 YSLEER. This CDR3 is CASSQVQGPRYYTF. CDR3 in DNA: TGCGCCAGCAGCCAAGTACAGGGGCCCAGGTACTACACCTTC.

The chain carries TRBV7-2 and TRBJ2-1, with 14 positions matching TRBD2. Losses at the gene ends were 1 base for V and 7 bases for J; bases not matched to a gene: 0. The germline V gene has CDR1 SGHTA and CDR2 FQGNSA. This CDR3 has 15 amino acids. As DNA, the CDR3 is TGTGCCAGCAGCTTAGGACTAGCGGGGGGGAATGAGCAGTTCTTC. Translating it yields CASSLGLAGGNEQFF.

The V call is TRBV5-1, the J call TRBJ2-3; unclear D gene. The CDR3 extends over 13 amino acids. Trimming cost V 4 bases and J 2 bases, with 8 bases left between them. The V gene's germline CDR1 is SGHRS and CDR2 YFSETQ. The CDR3 DNA sequence: TGCGCCAGCAGCGTCGTAGCCACAGATACGCAGTATTTT. Translating gives CASSVVATDTQYF.

This chain uses TRBV6-6 with TRBJ2-2; TRBD2 is a possible D gene (5 bases). The germline V gene has CDR1 MNHNY and CDR2 SVGAGI (reference sequence). V was shortened by 4 bases and J by 8 bases, with 8 bases between the two germline ends. CDR3 length: 12 amino acids. The CDR3 DNA sequence: TGTGCCAGCAGTTGGGGAGAGGGGGAGCTGTTTTTT. This gives the protein CASSWGEGELFF.

The chain uses TRBV6-6 and TRBJ2-3, with D maybe TRBD1 (5 bases). The CDR3 totals 12 residues. In germline, CDR1 is MNHNY, CDR2 SVGAGI (reference sequence). V shed 6 bases and J shed 6 bases, with 10 bases lying between them. CDR3 bases: TGTGCCAGCAGGCTCAGGGTGGATACGCAGTATTTT. As protein: CASRLRVDTQYF.

This chain links TRBV29-1 with TRBJ1-4; TRBD1 matches 7 bases. The CDR3 covers 14 residues. J gave up 5 bases and V 6 bases, and 9 bases lay outside the gene matches. Germline values: CDR1 SQVTM, CDR2 ANQGSEA. CDR3 coding DNA: TGCAGCGTCACAACAGGGGTGGTAAATGAAAAACTGTTTTTT. This sequence encodes CSVTTGVVNEKLFF.

The J gene is TRBJ2-3, the V gene TRBV9, with 9 nucleotides matching TRBD2. This CDR3 is 18 amino acids long. CDR1 and CDR2 from the germline V gene are SGDLS and YYNGEE. J was trimmed by 0 bases and V by 4 bases; bases with no gene match: 12. Here the CDR3 reads CASSMERGAGLSTDTQYF. The CDR3 nucleotides are TGTGCCAGCAGCATGGAGCGGGGGGCTGGGTTAAGCACAGATACGCAGTATTTT.

The chain is built from TRBV7-2 and TRBJ2-7; no clear D. CDR3 length: 12 amino acids. Trimming shortened V by 3 bases and J by 6 bases, and 9 bases separated the two germline ends. The V gene's germline CDR1 is SGHTA and CDR2 FQGNSA. The DNA of the CDR3 is TGTGCCAGCAGCTTCCAGGTCGGCGAGCAGTACTTC. This gives the protein CASSFQVGEQYF.

The chain uses TRBV27 and TRBJ1-2, with 8 bases fitting TRBD1. The germline gives CDR1 MNHEY, CDR2 SMNVEV (reference sequence). The CDR3 is made up of 15 amino acids. J was trimmed by 5 bases and V by 5 bases; bases with no gene match: 10. CDR3 sequence (DNA): TGTGCCAGCAGTGTTCAGGGGGCGCCTGGATATGGCTACACCTTC. Its protein product is CASSVQGAPGYGYTF.

V is TRBV4-3 and J is TRBJ2-2, with 8 bases identical to TRBD2. V gave up 0 bases and J gave up 4 bases; unmatched junction bases: 4. Looked up from germline, CDR1 is LGHNA and CDR2 is YSLEER. This CDR3 comprises 16 residues. The CDR3 protein is CASSQDGGATTGELFF. In DNA form, the CDR3 reads TGCGCCAGCAGCCAAGACGGGGGGGCAACCACCGGGGAGCTGTTTTTT.

The rearrangement uses TRBV28 and TRBJ1-1; D gene ambiguous. Between the trimmed V and J ends, which lost 5 bases and 5 bases, there was a span of 15 bases. The germline gives CDR1 MDHEN, CDR2 SYDVKM. CDR3 length: 14 residues. The chain's CDR3 is CASSPYNWRTEAFF. CDR3 bases: TGTGCCAGCAGTCCCTACAACTGGAGGACTGAAGCTTTCTTT.

V is TRBV6-1 and J is TRBJ2-7; possible D gene TRBD2, 6 bases. Germline CDR1 and CDR2: MNHNS and SASEGT. This CDR3 spans 14 amino acids. Trimming took off 8 bases at V and 2 bases at J, with 16 bases between the two ends. The CDR3 bases are TGTGCCAGCGAGAGGATGGAGGGACCCTACGAGCAGTACTTC. It translates to CASERMEGPYEQYF.